This TCR beta chain comes out of a study of blood T cell repertoires in COVID-19. Study context: Whether acute or convalescent, the COVID-19 samples came from the United States, Italy and Spain. Sources were T cells, B-cell-depleted T cells, or PBMCs; the material itself was cDNA or gDNA.

Patients of the Seattle cohort, enrolled during active infection, were followed longitudinally. As originally analysed: By means of reference gene primer amplification, nucleated cell counts were estimated. Data came from immunoSEQ multiplex PCR; TCRdb stores just in-frame clones and leaves some out. V and J calls and clone size are given by that table; D and trimming were obtained from the DNA. Of 500,000 to 600,000 clones in the sample, roughly nine tenths were seen once. Trimming removed 3 bases from V and 0 bases from J; junction bases left unmatched: 2. The CDR3 is made up of 14 amino acids. This chain links TRBV23-1 with TRBJ2-7, with 7 bases fitting TRBD1. TRBV23-1 qualifies as an ORF whose function is uncertain. The TCR comes from a woman aged 45-65 years with COVID-19, enrolled during active disease. Sequenced sample: peripheral blood. This CDR3 reads CASSHGTVSYEQYF. The CDR3 DNA reads as TGCGCCAGCAGTCACGGGACAGTCTCCTACGAGCAGTACTTC.